These 9 T cell receptor beta chains originate from one sample sequenced in a study of neurological immune-mediated disorders (dated by TCRdb to about 2019). The library relied on 5' RACE. Sequencing used an Illumina HiSeq 2500. TCRdb ran its own pipeline on the public reads, namely fastp trimming at Q25 and MiXCR clone calling, and kept in-frame beta chains. Rows with one shared CDR3 protein collapse into an entry with the most common genes and DNA. The sample table lists 87,000 or so distinct CDR3 sequences, around 3.4% of them with a count of one. About 3% of the sample is in the top ten clones. Sample: PBMCs. These receptors were taken from a woman in her fifties or sixties with multiple sclerosis.

This clonotype was detected many times. The gene calls are TRBV5-1 and TRBJ1-1; no clear D gene. CDR1 is SGHRS, CDR2 YFSETQ, per germline. Trimming cost V 2 bases and J 4 bases, with 12 bases left between them. This CDR3 is built from 14 residues. The CDR3 here is CASSLGKWGTEAFF. DNA of the CDR3: TGCGCCAGCAGCTTAGGGAAATGGGGCACTGAAGCTTTCTTT.

A few counts support this clonotype. The rearrangement uses TRBV4-2 and TRBJ2-7, with D perhaps TRBD2 (5 bases). The ends were cut back, 1 base at V and 3 bases at J, with 10 bases in the middle. CDR1 LGHNA and CDR2 YNFKEQ come from the germline V gene. The CDR3 is 14 residues long. The CDR3 sequence is CASSQVRDYYEQYF. In nucleotides, the CDR3 is TGTGCCAGCAGCCAAGTACGTGACTACTACGAGCAGTACTTC.

Note on this clonotype: The CDR3 carries no conserved terminal phenylalanine or tryptophan, so it likely arises from a read error. Because the CDR3's place on the DNA is in doubt, the DNA is left out and the CDR3 is given as listed by TCRdb. This rearrangement joins TRBV5-1 to TRBJ1-5; the tabulated D call, TRBD1, remains unverified against the DNA. The CDR3 has 14 residues if both end residues are counted. In germline, CDR1 is SGHRS, CDR2 YFSETQ. CDR3 protein: CASSLRGDDQPQNC.

With regard to this clonotype: A clone one base away is much larger, so this may be a read error. The gene calls are TRBV20-1 and TRBJ1-6; no clear D gene. The CDR3 totals 15 residues. The germline V gene encodes CDR1 DFQATT and CDR2 SNEGSKA (reference sequence). The CDR3 nucleotides are TGCAGTGCTAGAGCGGCCGCCCCCGTCGGTTCACCCCTCAACTTT. It specifies CSARAAAPVGSPLNF.

This clonotype was picked up many times. The CDR3 sequence: CASSLGQISNEQYF. The CDR3 bases are TGCGCCAGCAGCTTGGGTCAGATTAGCAACGAGCAGTACTTC. This sequence joins TRBV5-1 and TRBJ2-7; D unresolved. This CDR3 comprises 14 residues. Germline CDR1 and CDR2: SGHRS and YFSETQ. V gave up 0 bases and J gave up 5 bases, with 12 bases separating them.

This clonotype was observed many times. This chain uses TRBV5-6 with TRBJ1-1; D not resolved. The CDR3 totals 16 residues. The germline V and J ends were trimmed by 0 bases and 0 bases, with 12 bases remaining between them. The germline V gene encodes CDR1 SGHDT and CDR2 YYEEEE. Here the CDR3 DNA reads TGTGCCAGCAGCTTGGATTATCCGGGCATGAACACTGAAGCTTTCTTT. Translation: CASSLDYPGMNTEAFF.

Ten or more counts support this clonotype. The V call is TRBV28, the J call TRBJ2-1; TRBD2 aligns across 8 bases. The CDR3 sequence is 16 residues long. Germline CDR1 reads MDHEN; CDR2 reads SYDVKM. The V segment lost 6 bases and the J segment 4 bases; nucleotides outside the gene matches: 11. Here the CDR3 reads CASSPGLAPPYNEQFF. The CDR3 DNA follows: TGTGCCAGCAGCCCCGGACTAGCACCGCCATACAATGAGCAGTTCTTC.

There are many counts of this clonotype. V gene TRBV9 combines with J gene TRBJ1-2, with a tentative D call TRBD1 (6 bases). Trimming left V 0 bases short and J 2 bases short, with 11 bases between. Germline CDR1 and CDR2: SGDLS and YYNGEE. This CDR3 is built from 15 residues. CDR3 residues: CASSVEGGPNYGYTF. The CDR3 DNA sequence: TGTGCCAGCAGCGTAGAGGGGGGCCCAAACTATGGCTACACCTTC. Full variable domain (remainder filled in from reference TRBV9 and TRBJ1-2): DSGVTQTPKHLITATGQRVTLRCSPRSGDLSVYWYQQSLDQGLQFLIQYYNGEERAKGNILERFSAQQFPDLHSELNLSSLELGDSALYFCASSVEGGPNYGYTFGSGTRLTVV.

This clonotype was observed many times. The V gene is TRBV5-6, the J gene TRBJ1-4, with 7 positions matching TRBD1. This CDR3 spans 13 amino acids. With V trimmed by 4 bases and J by 6 bases, 3 bases remained unmatched. CDR1 SGHDT and CDR2 YYEEEE come from the germline V gene. CDR3 sequence: CASSLGTDEKLFF. The CDR3 region has the DNA TGTGCCAGCAGCCTAGGGACAGATGAAAAACTGTTTTTT.